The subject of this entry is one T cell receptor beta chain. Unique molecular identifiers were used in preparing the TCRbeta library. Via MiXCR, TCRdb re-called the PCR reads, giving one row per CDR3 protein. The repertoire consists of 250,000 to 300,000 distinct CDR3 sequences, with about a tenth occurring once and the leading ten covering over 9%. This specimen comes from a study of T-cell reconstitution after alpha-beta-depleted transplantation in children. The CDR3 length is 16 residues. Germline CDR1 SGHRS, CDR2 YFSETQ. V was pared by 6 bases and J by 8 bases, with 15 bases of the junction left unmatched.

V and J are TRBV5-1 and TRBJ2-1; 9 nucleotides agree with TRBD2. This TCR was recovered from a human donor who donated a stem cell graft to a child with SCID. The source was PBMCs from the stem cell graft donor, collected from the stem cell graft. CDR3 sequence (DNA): TGCGCCAGCAATAACCCGGCGGGGGGGCCTCTCGATGAGCAGTTCTTC. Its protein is CASNNPAGGPLDEQFF.